This T cell receptor (beta chain) was identified in a study of cytotoxic CD8 clonotypes in ibrutinib-treated CLL. Background on the study: Responses: roughly 25 partial, 2 complete; after median 68 months, about 15 stayed remitted, approximately twelve progressed.

Of note for this clone: Its cognate antigen is unknown.

The assay was immunoSEQ multiplex PCR, and TCRdb's table has in-frame clones only and misses some. Seen here are about 130,000 clones, approximately 81% observed once, and the top ten hold about 3.5%. Whole-study results and caveats: At the start, clonality exceeded age-matched healthy donors and followed circulating CD8+ T-cell counts. Clonality went higher at ibrutinib response and then dropped back toward baseline at progression.

Germline values: CDR1 LNHDA, CDR2 SQIVND (reference sequence). The ends lost 5 bases at V and 3 bases at J; junction bases unmatched: 1. The CDR3 loop spans 13 amino acids. The V and J genes are TRBV19 and TRBJ1-1, with 9 nucleotides matching TRBD1. The sequence was collected from a human donor with chronic lymphocytic leukemia. The sample in question was PBMCs, obtained after 24 months of ibrutinib treatment. CDR3 loop: CASSWDRDTEAFF. CDR3 in DNA: TGTGCCAGTAGTTGGGACAGGGACACTGAAGCTTTCTTT.